Included here is one T cell receptor (beta chain) sequence, with context. Its specificity is unknown. This sample stems from a study of CD8+ T cells in alopecia areata. The study's findings and limits: Normal scalp had lower clonality than lesional scalp, with alopecia totalis/universalis lesions showing this most strongly.

Reverse transcribed after extraction, RNA yielded cDNA as the sequencing template. Clones were sequenced by immunoSEQ multiplex PCR, and TCRdb holds only the in-frame ones, with some missing. This table has 110,000 to 150,000 clones, 62% appearing once. Germline lookup yields CDR1 SGHRS and CDR2 YFSETQ. CDR3 length: 13 amino acids. V dropped 4 bases and J dropped 4 bases, with 12 bases sitting between them. The chain is built from TRBV5-1 and TRBJ2-7; no clear D. This clonotype originated in a human donor in good health. Sequenced: CD8+ T cells sorted from blood. The DNA of the CDR3 is TGCGCCAGCAGCACCAGAATGGGGTACGAGCAGTACTTC. Its protein product is CASSTRMGYEQYF.